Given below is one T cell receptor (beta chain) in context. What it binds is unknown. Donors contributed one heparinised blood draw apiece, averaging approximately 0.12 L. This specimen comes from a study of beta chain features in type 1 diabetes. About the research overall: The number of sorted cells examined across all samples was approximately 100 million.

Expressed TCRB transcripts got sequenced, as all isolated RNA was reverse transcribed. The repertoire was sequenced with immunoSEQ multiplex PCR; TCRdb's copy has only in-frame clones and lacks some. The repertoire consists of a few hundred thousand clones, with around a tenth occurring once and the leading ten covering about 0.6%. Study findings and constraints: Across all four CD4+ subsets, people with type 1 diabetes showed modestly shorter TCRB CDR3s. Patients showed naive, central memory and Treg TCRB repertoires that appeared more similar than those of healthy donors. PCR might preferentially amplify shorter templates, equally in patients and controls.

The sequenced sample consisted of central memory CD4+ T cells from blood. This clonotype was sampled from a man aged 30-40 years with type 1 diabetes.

Written as DNA, the CDR3 is TGTGCCAGCAGCTTAGCAGATCTTTCCGAGCAGTACTTC. Its protein is CASSLADLSEQYF. The chain joins TRBV7-9 to TRBJ2-7; D ambiguous. The germline CDR1 and CDR2 sequences are SEHNR and FQNEAQ (reference sequence). V lost 0 bases, J lost 6 bases, and 9 bases lay in between. The CDR3 sequence is 13 residues long.